These T cell receptor beta chains were read from a single sample in a study of blood T cell repertoires in COVID-19. TCRdb's copy holds only in-frame clones and misses some; the assay was immunoSEQ multiplex PCR. The table lists some 230,000 clones, 70% to 90% of them singletons. Sequences were obtained from peripheral blood. These receptors were obtained from a woman in her 50s with COVID-19, enrolled during active disease. Each CDR3 is given with its conserved first and last residue. The D gene is left open where the match is weak. Clone sizes are given selectively: once, few, many, or a class where the clone is expanded.

. TRBJ1-2 TRBD1 TRBV7-2 TGTGCCAGCAGCTTAGACAGGGGGAGAGGCTACACCTTC CASSLDRGRGYTF
. TRBJ1-6 . TRBV5-1 TGCGCCAGCAGCTCCGCCGGTCAGGGTCGTCGTTCACCCCTCCACTTT CASSSAGQGRRSPLHF
. TRBJ1-3 TRBD1 TRBV5-6 TGTGCCAGCAGTGTCCCGGGACAGGTTCGCGGAAACACCATATATTTT CASSVPGQVRGNTIYF
. TRBJ2-1 TRBD1 TRBV2 TGTGCCAGCAGCGACCTAACGGACAGGGCAGGCGATGAGCAGTTCTTC CASSDLTDRAGDEQFF
. TRBJ2-7 TRBD2 TRBV5-1 TGCGCCAGCACCCGGAGCGGGGCTAGCGGGGGCCCCTACGAGCAGTACTTC CASTRSGASGGPYEQYF
. TRBJ1-6 TRBD1 TRBV6-4 TGTGCCAGCAGTGCAAAGGACAGGGAATTCTTACTTAATTCACCCCTCCACTTT CASSAKDREFLLNSPLHF
. TRBJ2-1 TRBD1 TRBV10-2 TGCGCCAGCAGACCGGGACAGGGGGTGCATGAGCAGTTCTTC CASRPGQGVHEQFF
. TRBJ2-7 . TRBV11-2 TGTGCCAGCAGCTTAGTTGCCACATTGGTGTCCTACGAGCAGTACTTC CASSLVATLVSYEQYF
once TRBJ1-2 TRBD1 TRBV9 TGTGCCAGCAGCACCCGACAGGGAAGCAACTATGGCTACACCTTC CASSTRQGSNYGYTF
. TRBJ1-1 . TRBV5-1 TGCGCCAGCAGCTTGGTCGCAGGGTCCAACACTGAAGCTTTCTTT CASSLVAGSNTEAFF
. TRBJ1-1 TRBD1 TRBV5-1 TGCGCCAGCAGCTTCCAGGACAGGGTCGGAGGTGAAGCTTTCTTT CASSFQDRVGGEAFF
. TRBJ2-1 . TRBV6-2/TRBV6-3 TGTGCCAGCAGTTCGGGGGGCTACTTTGGTGAGCAGTTCTTC CASSSGGYFGEQFF
. TRBJ2-2 TRBD2 TRBV14 TGTGCCAGCAGCCCCTGGGGGGGCGGGGAGCTGTTTTTT CASSPWGGGELFF
. TRBJ2-1 . TRBV12-5 TGTGCTAGTGGCCGGTCAACCGGGGGTGAGCAGTTCTTC CASGRSTGGEQFF
few TRBJ2-2 TRBD1 TRBV10-3 TGTGCCATCGGACAAGGACAGGCAGGAACCGGGGAGCTGTTTTTT CAIGQGQAGTGELFF